The clone carrying this T cell receptor (beta chain) was found once. These data come from a study of control samples from healthy donors and cancer patients. CDR3 size: 13 residues. Germline V gives CDR1 WSHSY, CDR2 SAAADI. Trimming removed 4 bases from V and 2 bases from J, with 8 bases in between. This table comes from immunoSEQ multiplex PCR, and its TCRdb copy is limited to in-frame clones, with some not included. The sample holds about 120,000 clones; 85% to 95% are singletons and the top ten take 2.6%. The chain carries TRBV10-2 and TRBJ1-2; a possible D gene is TRBD1 (5 bases). The receptor was isolated from a man aged 25-45 years in good health. Material for sequencing was blood. CDR3 DNA: TGCGCCAGCAGTGTGGGGCCAAACTATGGCTACACCTTC. The encoded protein is CASSVGPNYGYTF.